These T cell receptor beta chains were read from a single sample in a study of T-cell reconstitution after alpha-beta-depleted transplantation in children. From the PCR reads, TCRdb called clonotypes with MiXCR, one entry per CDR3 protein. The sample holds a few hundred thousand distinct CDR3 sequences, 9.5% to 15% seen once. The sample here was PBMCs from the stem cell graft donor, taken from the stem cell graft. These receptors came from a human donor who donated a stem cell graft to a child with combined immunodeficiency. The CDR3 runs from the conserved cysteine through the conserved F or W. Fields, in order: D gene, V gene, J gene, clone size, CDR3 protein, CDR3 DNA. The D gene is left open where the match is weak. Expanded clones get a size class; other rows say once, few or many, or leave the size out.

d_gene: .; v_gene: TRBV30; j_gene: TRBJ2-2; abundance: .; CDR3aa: CAWSVLLHGELFF; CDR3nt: TGTGCCTGGAGTGTACTTCTACACGGGGAGCTGTTTTTT
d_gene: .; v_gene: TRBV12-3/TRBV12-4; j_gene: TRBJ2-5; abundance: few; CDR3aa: CASNLGGEETQYF; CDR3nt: TGTGCCAGCAACCTAGGGGGGGAGGAGACCCAGTACTTC
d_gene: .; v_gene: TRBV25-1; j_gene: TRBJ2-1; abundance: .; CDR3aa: CASSVSGTAVPWAGVANEQFF; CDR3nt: TGTGCCAGCAGTGTATCCGGGACAGCCGTCCCCTGGGCGGGAGTAGCGAATGAGCAGTTCTTC
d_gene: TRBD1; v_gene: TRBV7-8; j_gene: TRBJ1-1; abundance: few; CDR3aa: CASSGNSGGTTEAFF; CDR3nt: TGTGCCAGCAGCGGAAATTCAGGGGGCACTACTGAAGCTTTCTTT
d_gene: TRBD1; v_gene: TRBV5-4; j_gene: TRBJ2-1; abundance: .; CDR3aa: CASRLQGAHNEQFF; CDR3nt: TGTGCCAGCAGGCTCCAGGGGGCCCACAATGAGCAGTTCTTC
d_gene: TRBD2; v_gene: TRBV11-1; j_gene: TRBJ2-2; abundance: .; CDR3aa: CASSRRDLEREANTGELFF; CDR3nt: TGTGCCAGCAGCAGAAGAGACCTAGAGCGGGAGGCGAACACCGGGGAGCTGTTTTTT
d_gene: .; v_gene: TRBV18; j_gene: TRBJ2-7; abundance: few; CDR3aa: CASSSTADSYEQYF; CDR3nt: TGTGCCAGCTCCTCGACAGCAGACTCCTACGAGCAGTACTTC
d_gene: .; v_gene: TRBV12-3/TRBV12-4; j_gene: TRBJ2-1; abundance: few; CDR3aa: CASSFQSRGNEQFF; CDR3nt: TGTGCCAGCAGTTTCCAAAGCCGGGGCAATGAGCAGTTCTTC
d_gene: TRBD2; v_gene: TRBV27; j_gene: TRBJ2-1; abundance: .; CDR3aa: CASSQTSGGNYNEQFF; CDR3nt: TGTGCCAGCAGTCAGACTAGCGGGGGAAACTACAATGAGCAGTTCTTC
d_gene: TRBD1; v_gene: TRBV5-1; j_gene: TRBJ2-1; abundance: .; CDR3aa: CASRDRETSYNEQFF; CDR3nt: TGCGCCAGCAGAGACAGGGAAACCTCCTACAATGAGCAGTTCTTC
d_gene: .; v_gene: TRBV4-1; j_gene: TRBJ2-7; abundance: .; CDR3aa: CASSQDLAIRVPYEQYF; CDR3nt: TGCGCCAGCAGCCAAGATTTGGCCATCCGAGTCCCCTACGAGCAGTACTTC
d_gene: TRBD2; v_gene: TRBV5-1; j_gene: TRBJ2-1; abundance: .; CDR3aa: CASSLDLAGGRNEQFF; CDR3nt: TGCGCCAGCAGCTTGGACCTAGCGGGAGGGAGGAATGAGCAGTTCTTC
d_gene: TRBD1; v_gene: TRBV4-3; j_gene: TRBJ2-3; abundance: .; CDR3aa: CASSQSPGQGGDTQYF; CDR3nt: TGCGCCAGCAGCCAGTCACCGGGACAGGGCGGCGATACGCAGTATTTT
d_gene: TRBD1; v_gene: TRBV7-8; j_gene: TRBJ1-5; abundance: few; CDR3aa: CASSLGTGDRQHF; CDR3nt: TGTGCCAGCAGCTTAGGGACAGGGGACCGCCAGCATTTT
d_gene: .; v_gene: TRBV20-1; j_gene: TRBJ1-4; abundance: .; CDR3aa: CSARDPGLPEKLFF; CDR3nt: TGCAGTGCTAGAGATCCGGGACTCCCCGAAAAACTGTTTTTT
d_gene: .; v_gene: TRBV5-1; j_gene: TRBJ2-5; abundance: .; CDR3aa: CASSALDGYGETQYF; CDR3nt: TGCGCCAGCAGCGCCCTCGACGGCTACGGGGAGACCCAGTACTTC
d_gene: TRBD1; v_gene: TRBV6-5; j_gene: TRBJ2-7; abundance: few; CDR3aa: CASSYNRDRGLEQYF; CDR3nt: TGTGCCAGCAGTTATAACCGGGACAGGGGCCTGGAGCAGTACTTC
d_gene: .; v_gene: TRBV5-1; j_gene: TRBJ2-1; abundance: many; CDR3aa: CASSSRDYNEQFF; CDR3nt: TGCGCCAGCAGTTCCAGAGACTACAATGAGCAGTTCTTC
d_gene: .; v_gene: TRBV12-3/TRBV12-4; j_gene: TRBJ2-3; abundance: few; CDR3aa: CASSFEDGRVTQYF; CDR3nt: TGTGCCAGCAGTTTTGAAGACGGCAGGGTTACGCAGTATTTT
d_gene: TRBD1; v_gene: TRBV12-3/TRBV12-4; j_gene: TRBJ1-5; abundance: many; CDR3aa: CASRRQGEDQPQHF; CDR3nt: TGTGCCAGCAGGCGACAGGGGGAAGATCAGCCCCAGCATTTT
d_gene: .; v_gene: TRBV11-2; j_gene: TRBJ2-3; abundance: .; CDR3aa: CASLRGGTDTQYF; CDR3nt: TGTGCCAGCCTTAGAGGGGGCACAGATACGCAGTATTTT
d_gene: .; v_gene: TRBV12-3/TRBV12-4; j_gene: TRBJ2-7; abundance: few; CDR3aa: CASTGAYEQYF; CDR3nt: TGTGCCAGCACAGGAGCCTACGAGCAGTACTTC
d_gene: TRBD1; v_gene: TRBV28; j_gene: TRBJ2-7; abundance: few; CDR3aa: CASTRETGGRDEQYF; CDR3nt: TGTGCCAGCACCCGCGAGACAGGGGGGCGGGACGAGCAGTACTTC
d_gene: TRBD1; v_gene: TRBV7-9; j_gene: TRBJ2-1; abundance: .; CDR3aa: CASSLGQGAYEQFF; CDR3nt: TGTGCCAGCAGCTTAGGACAGGGGGCCTATGAGCAGTTCTTC
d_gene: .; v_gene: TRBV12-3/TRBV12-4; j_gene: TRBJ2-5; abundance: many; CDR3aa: CASSSLETQYF; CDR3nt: TGTGCCAGCAGTTCCCTGGAGACCCAGTACTTC
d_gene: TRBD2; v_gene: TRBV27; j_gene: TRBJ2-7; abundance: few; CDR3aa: CASSYIQTSGRAYEQYF; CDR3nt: TGTGCCAGCAGTTATATACAGACTAGCGGGAGGGCCTACGAGCAGTACTTC
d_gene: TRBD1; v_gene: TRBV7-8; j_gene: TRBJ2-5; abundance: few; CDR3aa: CASSPRTGAETQYF; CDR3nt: TGTGCCAGCAGCCCCCGGACAGGGGCGGAGACCCAGTACTTC
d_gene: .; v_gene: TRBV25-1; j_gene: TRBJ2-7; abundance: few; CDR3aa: CASSELGRSEQYF; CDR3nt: TGTGCCAGCAGTGAATTGGGGCGTAGCGAGCAGTACTTC
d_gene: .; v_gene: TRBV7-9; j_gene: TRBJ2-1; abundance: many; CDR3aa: CASSFQGPPNNEQFF; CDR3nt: TGTGCCAGCAGCTTCCAAGGGCCGCCCAACAATGAGCAGTTCTTC
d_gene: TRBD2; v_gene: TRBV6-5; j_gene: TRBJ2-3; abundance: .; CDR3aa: CASSNGLGSTDTQYF; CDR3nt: TGTGCCAGCAGTAACGGACTAGGCAGCACAGATACGCAGTATTTT
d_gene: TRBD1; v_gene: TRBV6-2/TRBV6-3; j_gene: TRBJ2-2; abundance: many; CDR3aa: CASSDGQGKAGELFF; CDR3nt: TGTGCCAGCAGTGACGGACAGGGGAAGGCCGGGGAGCTGTTTTTT
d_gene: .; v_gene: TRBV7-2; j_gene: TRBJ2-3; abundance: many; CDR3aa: CASSLGRPSTDTQYF; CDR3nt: TGTGCCAGCAGCTTAGGGAGGCCAAGCACAGATACGCAGTATTTT
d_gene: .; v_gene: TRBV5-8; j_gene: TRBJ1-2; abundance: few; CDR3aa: CASSSGSPYYGYTF; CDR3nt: TGTGCCAGCAGCTCGGGGTCTCCCTACTATGGCTACACCTTC
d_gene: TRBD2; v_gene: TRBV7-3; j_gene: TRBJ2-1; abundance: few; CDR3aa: CASSLGRLAGGYNEQFF; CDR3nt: TGTGCCAGCAGCTTAGGGCGACTAGCGGGAGGTTACAATGAGCAGTTCTTC
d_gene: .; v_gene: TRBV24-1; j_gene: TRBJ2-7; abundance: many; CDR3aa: CATSDTGFSHEQYF; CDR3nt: TGTGCCACCAGTGACACAGGGTTCTCTCACGAGCAGTACTTC
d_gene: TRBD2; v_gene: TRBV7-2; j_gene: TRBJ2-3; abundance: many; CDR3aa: CASSPETSGYTDTQYF; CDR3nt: TGTGCCAGCAGCCCGGAGACTAGCGGGTACACAGATACGCAGTATTTT
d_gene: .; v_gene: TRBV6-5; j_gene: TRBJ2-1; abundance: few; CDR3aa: CASSPTSGLQFF; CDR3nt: TGTGCCAGCAGTCCCACTTCAGGACTGCAGTTCTTC
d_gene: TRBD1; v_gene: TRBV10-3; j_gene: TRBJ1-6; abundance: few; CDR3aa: CAISVTGKDSPLHF; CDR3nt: TGTGCCATCAGTGTGACAGGGAAGGATTCACCCCTCCACTTT
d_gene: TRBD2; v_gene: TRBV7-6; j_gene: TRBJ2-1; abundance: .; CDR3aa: CASSLQAGEDEQFF; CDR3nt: TGTGCCAGCAGCTTACAAGCGGGAGAGGATGAGCAGTTCTTC
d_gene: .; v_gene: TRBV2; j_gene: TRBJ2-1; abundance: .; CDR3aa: CASSPDSFSYNEQFF; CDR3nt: TGTGCCAGCAGCCCCGACTCTTTCTCCTACAATGAGCAGTTCTTC
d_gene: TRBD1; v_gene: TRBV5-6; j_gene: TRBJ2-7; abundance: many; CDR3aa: CASSGGQGPSDTYEQYF; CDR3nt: TGTGCCAGCAGCGGTGGACAGGGGCCTAGCGACACCTACGAGCAGTACTTC
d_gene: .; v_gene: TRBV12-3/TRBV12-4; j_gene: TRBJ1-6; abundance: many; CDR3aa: CASSTRDGSPLHF; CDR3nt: TGTGCCAGCAGTACCAGGGATGGTTCACCCCTCCACTTT
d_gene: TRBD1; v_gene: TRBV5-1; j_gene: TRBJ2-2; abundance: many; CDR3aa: CASDPQGQGNTGELFF; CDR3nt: TGCGCCAGCGACCCACAGGGACAGGGAAACACCGGGGAGCTGTTTTTT
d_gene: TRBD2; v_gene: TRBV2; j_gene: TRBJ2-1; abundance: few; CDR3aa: CASSERAGLAEDEQFF; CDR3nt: TGTGCCAGCAGTGAAAGGGCGGGACTAGCAGAAGATGAGCAGTTCTTC
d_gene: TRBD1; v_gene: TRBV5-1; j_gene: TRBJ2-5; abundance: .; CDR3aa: CASSEQGETQYF; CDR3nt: TGCGCCAGCAGTGAACAGGGGGAGACCCAGTACTTC
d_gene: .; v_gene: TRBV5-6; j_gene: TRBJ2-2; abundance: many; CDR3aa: CASSYDLTPRELFF; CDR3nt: TGTGCCAGCAGCTATGACCTTACCCCACGGGAGCTGTTTTTT
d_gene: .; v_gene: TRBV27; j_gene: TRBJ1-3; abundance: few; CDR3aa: CASSLSLGNTIYF; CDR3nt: TGTGCCAGCAGTTTATCGTTGGGAAACACCATATATTTT
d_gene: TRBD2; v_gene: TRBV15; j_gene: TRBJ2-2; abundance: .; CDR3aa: CATSRDSSGMSAGELFF; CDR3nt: TGTGCCACCAGCAGAGATTCCAGCGGGATGTCTGCCGGGGAGCTGTTTTTT
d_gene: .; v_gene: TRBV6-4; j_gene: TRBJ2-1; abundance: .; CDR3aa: CASSHLVIVTGSTYNEQFF; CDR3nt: TGTGCCAGCAGTCATCTCGTAATTGTTACAGGGTCGACCTACAATGAGCAGTTCTTC
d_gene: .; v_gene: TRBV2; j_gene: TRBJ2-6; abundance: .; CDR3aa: CASRGGGSGANVLTF; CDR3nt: TGTGCCAGCAGGGGTGGGGGCTCTGGGGCCAACGTCCTGACTTTC
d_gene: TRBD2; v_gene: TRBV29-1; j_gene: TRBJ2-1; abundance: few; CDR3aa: CSVERGSKVEQFF; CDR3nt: TGCAGCGTTGAACGCGGGAGTAAGGTTGAGCAGTTCTTC
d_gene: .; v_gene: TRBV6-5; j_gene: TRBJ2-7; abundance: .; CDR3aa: CASSYSMRPGGRSYEQYF; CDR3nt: TGTGCCAGCAGTTACTCGATGAGACCTGGCGGACGCTCCTACGAGCAGTACTTC
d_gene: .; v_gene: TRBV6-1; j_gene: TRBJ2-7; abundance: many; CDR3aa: CASSGLGYEQYF; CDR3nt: TGTGCCAGCAGTGGACTAGGGTACGAGCAGTACTTC
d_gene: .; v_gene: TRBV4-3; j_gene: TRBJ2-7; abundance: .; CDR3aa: CASSQDTREPTWEQYF; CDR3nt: TGCGCCAGCAGCCAAGATACAAGAGAACCGACGTGGGAGCAGTACTTC